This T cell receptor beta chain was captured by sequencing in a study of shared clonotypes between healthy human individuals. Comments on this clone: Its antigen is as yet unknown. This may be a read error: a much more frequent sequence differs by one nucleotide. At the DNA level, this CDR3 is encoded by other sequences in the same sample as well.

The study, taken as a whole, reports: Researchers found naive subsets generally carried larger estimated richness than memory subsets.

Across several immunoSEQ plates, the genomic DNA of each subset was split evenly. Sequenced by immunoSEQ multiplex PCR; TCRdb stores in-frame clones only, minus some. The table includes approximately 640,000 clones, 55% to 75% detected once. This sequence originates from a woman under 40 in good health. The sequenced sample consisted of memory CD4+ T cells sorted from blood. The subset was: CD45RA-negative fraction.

CDR3 DNA sequence: TGTGCCAGCAGTTTGACGGGGGGTCAGCCCCAGCATTTT. It yields the protein CASSLTGGQPQHF. The genes are TRBV28 and TRBJ1-5; TRBD1 might be the D (5 bases). The ends were cut back, 3 bases at V and 6 bases at J, with 9 bases in the middle. Germline V CDR1 and CDR2: MDHEN, SYDVKM. This CDR3 is built from 13 residues. The whole variable domain, remainder taken from reference TRBV28 and TRBJ1-5, is DVKVTQSSRYLVKRTGEKVFLECVQDMDHENMFWYRQDPGLGLRLIYFSYDVKMKEKGDIPEGYSVSREKKERFSLILESASTNQTSMYLCASSLTGGQPQHFGDGTRLSIL.